One sample yielded the 11 T cell receptor beta chains listed below, sequenced in a study of T cell repertoires in cytomegalovirus infection. No antigens are known for them. In TCRdb, the reads were re-called with MiXCR into one record per CDR3 protein. The sample lists 640,000 or so distinct CDR3 sequences; roughly a third were seen once. This material consisted of cultured PBMCs, taken from culture after CMV antigen stimulation. The receptors shown here come from a human donor in good health (CMV status not recorded). Some clones in this sample may be carry-over from other donors' samples.

The chain combines TRBV12-3 or TRBV12-4 with TRBJ2-3; D ambiguous. This CDR3 contains 13 residues. The germline V and J ends were trimmed by 3 bases and 6 bases, with 10 bases remaining between them. The CDR3 DNA follows: TGTGCCAGCAGTTTTTCGGCGTCTGATACGCAGTATTTT. It is translated as CASSFSASDTQYF.

The V and J genes are TRBV20-1 and TRBJ1-2; 8 bases are a match to TRBD1. Germline V gives CDR1 DFQATT, CDR2 SNEGSKA (reference sequence). This CDR3 spans 15 amino acids. The V gene end was trimmed by 3 bases and the J gene end by 7 bases; junction bases not matched to a gene: 13. CDR3 bases: TGCAGTGCTAGCCCGAGTGGGGCAGGGGGCTTTGGCTACACCTTC. The encoded protein is CSASPSGAGGFGYTF.

The chain carries TRBV20-1 and TRBJ1-3, with unresolved D. The CDR3 consists of 13 residues. The V end was cut by 6 bases, the J end by 0 bases, with 9 bases between. Germline assignment: CDR1 DFQATT and CDR2 SNEGSKA (reference sequence). CDR3 nucleotide sequence: TGCAGTGCGAGGAGCGGCTCTGGAAACACCATATATTTT. Translating gives CSARSGSGNTIYF.

The chain couples TRBV15 to TRBJ2-2; no definite D call. V lost 0 bases to trimming and J lost 6 bases, with 11 bases between them. Germline CDR1 and CDR2: LNHNV and YYDKDF (reference sequence). The CDR3 runs 15 residues. CDR3 region: CATSRDKGLSGELFF. CDR3 sequence (DNA): TGTGCCACCAGCAGAGATAAAGGGCTCTCCGGGGAGCTGTTTTTT.

V and J are TRBV6-2 or TRBV6-3 and TRBJ1-3; possible D gene TRBD1, 5 bases. Trimming shortened V by 7 bases and J by 0 bases, and 13 bases separated the two germline ends. Germline assignment: CDR1 MNHEY and CDR2 SVGEGT. The CDR3 has 15 amino acids. The CDR3 nucleotides are TGTGCCAGCAACAAGGGACTCCGCTCTGGAAACACCATATATTTT. Translation: CASNKGLRSGNTIYF.

This clonotype was found a few times. The chain joins TRBV6-2 or TRBV6-3 to TRBJ2-7, with D unresolved. The CDR3 is 14 residues long. The germline V gene has CDR1 MNHEY and CDR2 SVGEGT. Trimming stripped 3 bases from V and 2 bases from J, with 11 bases between. CDR3 sequence reads: CASSYPAGAYEQYF. The CDR3 region has the DNA TGTGCCAGCAGTTATCCCGCCGGAGCCTACGAGCAGTACTTC.

This rearrangement joins TRBV27 to TRBJ1-5; no clear D gene. The CDR3 consists of 14 residues. The ends were cut back, 5 bases at V and 4 bases at J, with 12 bases in the middle. In germline, CDR1 is MNHEY, CDR2 SMNVEV (reference sequence). The CDR3 nucleotides are TGTGCCAGCAGTCCGTTGGGGTTAAATCAGCCCCAGCATTTT. Amino acid sequence: CASSPLGLNQPQHF.

The chain uses TRBV12-3 or TRBV12-4 and TRBJ1-2; D unclear. V was pared by 2 bases and J by 3 bases, with 10 bases between. The CDR3 is made up of 14 amino acids. The CDR3 nucleotides are TGTGCCAGCAGTTTACGCCAGTTTGACTATGGCTACACCTTC. Its protein is CASSLRQFDYGYTF.

This clonotype was seen once. This sequence joins TRBV4-1 and TRBJ1-5, with TRBD1 as a possible D gene (5 bases). Germline CDR1 and CDR2: MGHRA and YSYEKL. The V end lost 3 bases, the J end lost 4 bases, and 10 bases lay between the germline ends. CDR3 length equals 14 residues. Here the CDR3 reads CASSHDSLNQPQHF. The CDR3 DNA reads as TGCGCCAGCAGCCACGACAGCCTGAATCAGCCCCAGCATTTT.

The genes are TRBV10-3 and TRBJ1-4; possibly TRBD1 for D (6 bases). Germline V lookup: CDR1 ENHRY, CDR2 SYGVKD. CDR3 length equals 15 residues. V dropped 2 bases and J dropped 2 bases, with 9 bases sitting between them. CDR3 residues: CAISESRGTNEKLFF. The DNA for the CDR3 is TGTGCCATCAGTGAGAGTAGGGGGACTAATGAAAAACTGTTTTTT.

The V and J genes are TRBV12-3 or TRBV12-4 and TRBJ1-1; no reliable D call. The CDR3 extends over 13 amino acids. V dropped 6 bases and J dropped 5 bases, with 13 bases sitting between them. CDR3 residues: CASRKEKATEAFF. The CDR3 DNA reads as TGTGCCAGCAGGAAGGAGAAAGCGACTGAAGCTTTCTTT.